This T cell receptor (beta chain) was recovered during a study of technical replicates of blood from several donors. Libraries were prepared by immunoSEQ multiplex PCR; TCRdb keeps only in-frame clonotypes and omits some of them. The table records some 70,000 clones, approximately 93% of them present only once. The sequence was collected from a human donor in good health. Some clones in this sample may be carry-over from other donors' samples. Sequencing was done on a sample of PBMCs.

The CDR3 loop is CASSLNPWTGDEQYF. In nucleotides, the CDR3 is TGTGCCAGCAGCCTTAACCCATGGACAGGTGACGAGCAGTACTTC. This chain uses TRBV7-9 with TRBJ2-7; 7 bases line up with TRBD1. This CDR3 has 15 amino acids. The trim removed 5 bases at V and 5 bases at J, leaving 12 bases unmatched. Germline lookup yields CDR1 SEHNR and CDR2 FQNEAQ (reference sequence).